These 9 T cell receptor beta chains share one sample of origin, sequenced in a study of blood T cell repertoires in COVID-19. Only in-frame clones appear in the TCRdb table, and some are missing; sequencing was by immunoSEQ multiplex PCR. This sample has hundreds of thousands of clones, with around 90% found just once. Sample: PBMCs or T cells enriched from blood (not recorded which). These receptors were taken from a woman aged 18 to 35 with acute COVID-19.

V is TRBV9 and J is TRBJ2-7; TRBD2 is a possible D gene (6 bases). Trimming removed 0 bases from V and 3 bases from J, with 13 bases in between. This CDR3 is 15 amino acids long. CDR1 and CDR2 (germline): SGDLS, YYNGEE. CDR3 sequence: CASSVDPGDLYEQYF. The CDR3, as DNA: TGTGCCAGCAGCGTAGACCCGGGGGACCTCTACGAGCAGTACTTC.

CDR3 amino acids: CASSPGTGVNEKLFF. CDR3 DNA sequence: TGTGCCAGCAGTCCGGGGACAGGGGTTAATGAAAAACTGTTTTTT. The V and J genes are TRBV28 and TRBJ1-4; 10 bases fit TRBD1. Germline V gene lookup returns CDR1 MDHEN and CDR2 SYDVKM. This CDR3 is 15 amino acids long. The V gene end was trimmed by 5 bases and the J gene end by 4 bases; junction bases not matched to a gene: 4.

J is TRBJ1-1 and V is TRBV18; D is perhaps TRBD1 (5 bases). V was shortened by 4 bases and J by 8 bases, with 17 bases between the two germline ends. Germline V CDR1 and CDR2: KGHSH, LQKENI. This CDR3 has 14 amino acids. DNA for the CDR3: TGTGCCAGCTCACTATCGACAGTAGGGGAAGAAGCTTTCTTT. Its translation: CASSLSTVGEEAFF.

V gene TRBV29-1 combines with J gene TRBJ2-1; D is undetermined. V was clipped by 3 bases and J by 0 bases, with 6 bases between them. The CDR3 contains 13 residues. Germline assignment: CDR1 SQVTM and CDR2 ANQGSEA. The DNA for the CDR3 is TGCAGCGTTGATTTGAGCTCCTACAATGAGCAGTTCTTC. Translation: CSVDLSSYNEQFF.

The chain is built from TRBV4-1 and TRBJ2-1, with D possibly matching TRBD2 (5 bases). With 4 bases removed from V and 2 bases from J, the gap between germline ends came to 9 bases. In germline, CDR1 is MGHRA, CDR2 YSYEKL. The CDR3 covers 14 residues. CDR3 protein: CASSLLATYNEQFF. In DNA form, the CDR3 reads TGCGCCAGCAGCCTCCTAGCAACCTACAATGAGCAGTTCTTC.

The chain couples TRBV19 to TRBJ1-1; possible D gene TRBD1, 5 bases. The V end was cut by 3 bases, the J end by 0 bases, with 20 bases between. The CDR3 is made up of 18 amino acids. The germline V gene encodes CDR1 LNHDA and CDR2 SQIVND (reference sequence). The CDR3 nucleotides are TGTGCCAGTAGTATCGGGCGGAGGGGCGACCACTTGAACACTGAAGCTTTCTTT. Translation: CASSIGRRGDHLNTEAFF.

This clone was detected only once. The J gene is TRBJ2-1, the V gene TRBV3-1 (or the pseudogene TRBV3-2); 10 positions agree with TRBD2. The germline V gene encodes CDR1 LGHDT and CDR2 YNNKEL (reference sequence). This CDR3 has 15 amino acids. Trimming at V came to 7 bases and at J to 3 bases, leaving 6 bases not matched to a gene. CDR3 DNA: TGTGCCAGCAAACGGACTAGCGGAATCTACAATGAGCAGTTCTTC. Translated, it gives CASKRTSGIYNEQFF.

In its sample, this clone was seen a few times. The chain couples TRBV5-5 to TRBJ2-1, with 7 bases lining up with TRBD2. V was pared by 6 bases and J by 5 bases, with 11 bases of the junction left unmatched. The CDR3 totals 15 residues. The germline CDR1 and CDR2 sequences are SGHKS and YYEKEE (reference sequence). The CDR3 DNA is TGTGCCAGCATACGGACGGCAGGGAGGGACAATGAGCAGTTCTTC. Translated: CASIRTAGRDNEQFF.

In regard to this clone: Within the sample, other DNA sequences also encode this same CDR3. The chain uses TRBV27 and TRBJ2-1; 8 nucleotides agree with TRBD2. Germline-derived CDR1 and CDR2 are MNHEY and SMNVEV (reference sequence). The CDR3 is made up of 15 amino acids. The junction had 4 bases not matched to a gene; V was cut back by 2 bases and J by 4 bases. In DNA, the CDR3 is TGTGCCAGCAGTTTACGACTAGCGTATTACAATGAGCAGTTCTTC. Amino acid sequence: CASSLRLAYYNEQFF.